The following is a TCR beta chain sequence with its context. Produced via immunoSEQ multiplex PCR; TCRdb's table is partial and in-frame only. The sample contains approximately 260,000 clones, about four fifths of which appear only once. The sample comes from a study of blood T cell repertoires in COVID-19. Study background: Researchers got acute and convalescent COVID-19 samples from the United States, Italy and Spain.

Trimming cost V 0 bases and J 6 bases, with 14 bases left between them. The CDR3 is made up of 16 amino acids. Germline V gives CDR1 SGHVS, CDR2 FQNEAQ. The clonotype originates from a woman aged 80 or over with acute or convalescent COVID-19. Sequencing was performed on peripheral blood. The chain uses TRBV7-8 and TRBJ2-2; the D gene is possibly TRBD1 (5 bases). The CDR3 reads CASSLAVGPRSGELFF. CDR3 DNA sequence: TGTGCCAGCAGCTTAGCGGTGGGGCCCAGGTCCGGGGAGCTGTTTTTT.